The clone carrying this TCR beta chain appeared a single time. The sample originates from a study of blood T cell repertoires in COVID-19. Libraries were prepared by immunoSEQ multiplex PCR; TCRdb keeps only in-frame clonotypes and omits some of them. The sample lists roughly 250,000 clones; roughly 86% were seen once. The TCR originated in a man in his forties or fifties who had recovered from COVID-19. The specimen was peripheral blood.

CDR3 bases: TGCGCCAGCAGCTTTACCCGACAGGGGACTAACTATGGCTACACCTTC. This translates into CASSFTRQGTNYGYTF. The gene calls are TRBV5-1 and TRBJ1-2; 8 bases line up with TRBD1. This CDR3 has 16 amino acids. With 2 bases clipped from V and 0 bases from J, the junction kept 6 bases outside the gene matches. CDR1 SGHRS and CDR2 YFSETQ come from the germline V gene. Full variable domain (outside the CDR3, taken from reference TRBV5-1 and TRBJ1-2): KAGVTQTPRYLIKTRGQQVTLSCSPISGHRSVSWYQQTPGQGLQFLFEYFSETQRNKGNFPGRFSGRQFSNSRSEMNVSTLELGDSALYLCASSFTRQGTNYGYTFGSGTRLTVV.